Following are 26 T cell receptor beta chains from one sample sequenced in a study of T-cell reconstitution after alpha-beta-depleted transplantation in children. Molecular barcoding with unique molecular identifiers was used for the TCRbeta library. TCRdb independently ran MiXCR on the PCR reads; one entry per CDR3 protein. This sample has about 640,000 distinct CDR3 sequences; under 15% occur once, and the top ten carry about 2.2%. The source material was PBMCs, mostly from graft donor cells, sampled 360 days after TCRalphabeta/CD19-depleted stem cell transplant. These receptors all stem from a male patient under 18 who had a stem cell transplant for acute myeloid leukemia, so the T cells may come from the graft donor.

The chain couples TRBV11-3 to TRBJ2-7; either TRBD1 or TRBD2 may fit D (5 bases each). The CDR3 spans 13 residues. The germline V gene encodes CDR1 SGHNT and CDR2 YENEEA. Trimming stripped 5 bases from V and 3 bases from J, with 11 bases between. The CDR3 DNA is TGTGCCAGCAGCCAGGGACGCTTCTACGAGCAGTACTTC. Translated, it gives CASSQGRFYEQYF. The variable domain in full, completed from reference TRBV11-3 and TRBJ2-7, reads EAGVVQSPRYKIIEKKQPVAFWCNPISGHNTLYWYLQNLGQGPELLIRYENEEAVDDSQLPKDRFSAERLKGVDSTLKIQPAELGDSAVYLCASSQGRFYEQYFGPGTRLTVT.

This chain links TRBV5-1 with TRBJ2-1, with 10 bases matching TRBD1. Germline trimming cut 5 bases from V and 4 bases from J; bases unmatched to any gene: 12. Germline assignment: CDR1 SGHRS and CDR2 YFSETQ. CDR3 length: 17 residues. DNA for the CDR3: TGCGCCAGCAGTCTGGAGAAGACAGGGGGCTTTTACAATGAGCAGTTCTTC. Its translation is CASSLEKTGGFYNEQFF.

The genes are TRBV20-1 and TRBJ2-1; the match to TRBD2 covers 8 bases. Trimming at V came to 6 bases and at J to 12 bases, leaving 16 bases not matched to a gene. This CDR3 spans 14 amino acids. CDR1 is DFQATT and CDR2 is SNEGSKA in the germline V gene (reference sequence). The CDR3 DNA is TGCAGTGCCTCAAGCGGGGGCGACCTCGGCGTGCAGTTCTTC. It yields the protein CSASSGGDLGVQFF.

The sample holds a few counts of this clonotype. The chain uses TRBV2 and TRBJ2-1, with TRBD2 as a possible D gene (6 bases). Germline lookup yields CDR1 SNHLY and CDR2 FYNNEI. V lost 8 bases, J lost 7 bases, and 21 bases lay in between. The CDR3 has 15 amino acids. CDR3 protein: CASDSTRMWGNEQFF. For the CDR3, the DNA is TGTGCCAGCGATTCGACTAGGATGTGGGGGAATGAGCAGTTCTTC.

The chain couples TRBV12-3 or TRBV12-4 to TRBJ1-1; the D is unclear. The CDR3 length is 12 residues. V lost 5 bases and J lost 6, with 10 bases in between. In nucleotides, the CDR3 is TGTGCCAGCAGTCTTAGCACCCCTGAAGCTTTCTTT. This codes for CASSLSTPEAFF.

The chain couples TRBV20-1 to TRBJ2-3, with a tentative D call TRBD2 (6 bases). The CDR3 is made up of 16 amino acids. With 1 base removed from V and 1 base from J, the gap between germline ends came to 15 bases. From germline, CDR1 is DFQATT and CDR2 SNEGSKA (reference sequence). CDR3 sequence (DNA): TGCAGTGCTAGAGTTGGGCTAGCGTTCCGCACAGATACGCAGTATTTT. Translating gives CSARVGLAFRTDTQYF.

Comment on this clonotype: The junction differs from germline at one of its ends, possibly a read error. The chain employs TRBV5-1 and TRBJ2-4; 8 nucleotides line up with TRBD1. In germline, CDR1 is SGHRS, CDR2 YFSETQ. This CDR3 is 17 amino acids long. CDR3 nucleotides: TGCGCCAGCAGCTTGGCGGACAGGGCCTTAGCCAAAGACATTCAGTACTTC. Translation: CASSLADRALAKDIQYF.

This clonotype was found many times. This sequence joins TRBV29-1 and TRBJ2-5; TRBD2 matches 7 bases. Looked up from germline, CDR1 is SQVTM and CDR2 is ANQGSEA. V was clipped by 8 bases and J by 5 bases; unmatched bases: 11. The CDR3 length is 13 residues. CDR3 sequence (DNA): TGCAGCCTCGTGGGGGGGAGGGTCGAGACCCAGTACTTC. Protein: CSLVGGRVETQYF.

The table lists this clonotype with many counts. The chain uses TRBV12-3 or TRBV12-4 and TRBJ2-5; 9 bases line up with TRBD1. This CDR3 is 13 amino acids long. Trimming took 6 bases from V and 2 from J; bases not matched to a gene: 1. The CDR3 sequence: CASSGQGQETQYF. The CDR3 DNA reads as TGTGCCAGCAGCGGACAGGGGCAAGAGACCCAGTACTTC.

This chain uses TRBV12-3 or TRBV12-4 with TRBJ2-2; possible D gene TRBD2, 6 bases. Trimming pared 0 bases from V and 1 base from J, leaving 9 bases between. This CDR3 spans 16 amino acids. CDR3 in DNA: TGTGCCAGCAGTTTAGCGTTCGGGGGGAACACCGGGGAGCTGTTTTTT. Its protein product is CASSLAFGGNTGELFF.

The chain employs TRBV27 and TRBJ2-7; D may correspond to TRBD1 or TRBD2 (5 bases each). Per the germline V gene, CDR1 is MNHEY and CDR2 is SMNVEV (reference sequence). Trimming removed 3 bases at V and 2 bases at J, with 17 bases between. The CDR3 has 16 residues. The CDR3 is CASSFWGSQGTYEQYF. The CDR3 coding sequence is TGTGCCAGCAGTTTTTGGGGGAGTCAAGGGACCTACGAGCAGTACTTC.

The CDR3, as DNA: TGCGCCAGCAGCTTGGAACAGTGGAGGGAGACCCAGTACTTC. Its protein is CASSLEQWRETQYF. The V gene is TRBV5-1, the J gene TRBJ2-5; D perhaps matches TRBD2 (5 bases). The V gene's germline CDR1 is SGHRS and CDR2 YFSETQ. This CDR3 region has 14 residues. V lost 0 bases and J 5 bases, leaving 11 bases between the germline ends.

This clonotype was counted at least ten times. The chain joins TRBV2 to TRBJ2-1, with 7 bases matching TRBD2. The CDR3 has 14 amino acids. Germline lookup yields CDR1 SNHLY and CDR2 FYNNEI. Trimming took 1 base from V and 6 from J; bases not matched to a gene: 3. The CDR3 DNA is TGTGCCAGCAGTGAAGAGCGGGGAACCAATGAGCAGTTCTTC. Its translation is CASSEERGTNEQFF.

This clonotype has ten or more counts. V and J are TRBV14 and TRBJ2-2; weak D call: TRBD1 (6 bases). The CDR3 covers 16 residues. The V and J ends lost 0 bases and 2 bases respectively, with 10 bases between them. Germline V gene lookup returns CDR1 SGHDN and CDR2 FVKESK. The DNA of the CDR3 is TGTGCCAGCAGCCAAGATTGGACAGCTAACACCGGGGAGCTGTTTTTT. It encodes CASSQDWTANTGELFF.

The sample holds a few counts of this clonotype. This rearrangement joins TRBV15 to TRBJ1-1; D perhaps matches TRBD1 (5 bases). Germline V lookup: CDR1 LNHNV, CDR2 YYDKDF (reference sequence). Between the trimmed V and J ends, which lost 1 base and 2 bases, there was a span of 20 bases. This CDR3 contains 18 residues. In nucleotides, the CDR3 is TGTGCCACCAGCAGAGTTCGCCCGAGCCAGGGCTCAAACACTGAAGCTTTCTTT. Protein product: CATSRVRPSQGSNTEAFF.

The table lists this clonotype with a few counts. This chain links TRBV19 with TRBJ2-7; D possibly uses TRBD1 or TRBD2 (5 bases each). The CDR3 length is 11 residues. In germline, CDR1 is LNHDA, CDR2 SQIVND (reference sequence). V dropped 7 bases and J dropped 3 bases, with 7 bases sitting between them. Written as DNA, the CDR3 is TGTGCCAGTATGGGGGACTACGAGCAGTACTTC. It specifies CASMGDYEQYF.

The chain recombines TRBV7-2 with TRBJ2-7, with a possible D match to TRBD2 (6 bases). This CDR3 region has 12 residues. Trimming removed 6 bases from V and 6 bases from J, with 12 bases in between. Germline CDR1 reads SGHTA; CDR2 reads FQGNSA. CDR3 in amino acids: CASRLLAAEQYF. The CDR3 DNA is TGTGCCAGCAGGTTACTAGCAGCCGAGCAGTACTTC. Full variable domain (rest looked up from reference TRBV7-2 and TRBJ2-7): GAGVSQSPSNKVTEKGKDVELRCDPISGHTALYWYRQSLGQGLEFLIYFQGNSAPDKSGLPSDRFSAERTGGSVSTLTIQRTQQEDSAVYLCASRLLAAEQYFGPGTRLTVT.

At least ten counts were recorded for this clonotype. This chain links TRBV5-1 with TRBJ2-4; TRBD1 matches 9 bases. This CDR3 is built from 14 residues. Germline V gene data show CDR1 as SGHRS and CDR2 as YFSETQ. J gave up 8 bases and V 4 bases, and 7 bases lay outside the gene matches. The CDR3 sequence is CASSDGQGMDIQYF. DNA of the CDR3: TGCGCCAGCAGCGACGGACAGGGGATGGACATTCAGTACTTC.

This clonotype was detected only a few times. The chain is built from TRBV18 and TRBJ2-2; TRBD2 aligns across 9 bases. The CDR3 extends over 16 amino acids. Germline V lookup: CDR1 KGHSH, CDR2 LQKENI. V shed 3 bases, J shed 4 bases, and the junction held 6 bases outside the gene matches. Here the CDR3 DNA reads TGTGCCAGCTCACCCTTTGGACTAGCGAGCACCGGGGAGCTGTTTTTT. Amino acid sequence: CASSPFGLASTGELFF.

This clonotype was counted ten times or more. The V gene is TRBV6-5, the J gene TRBJ2-5; D gene uncertain. V was pared by 3 bases and J by 3 bases, with 8 bases between. CDR1 is MNHEY and CDR2 is SVGAGI in the germline V gene. The CDR3 covers 13 residues. CDR3 sequence (DNA): TGTGCCAGCAGTTATACAGAAAAAGAGACCCAGTACTTC. Translation gives CASSYTEKETQYF.

This clonotype was seen a few times. The chain recombines TRBV7-3 with TRBJ2-1; 8 bases match TRBD2. This CDR3 comprises 16 residues. CDR1 and CDR2 from the germline V gene are SGHTA and FQGTGA. Trimming cost V 1 base and J 6 bases; bases outside gene matches: 8. This CDR3 is CASSLKVPSGRNEQFF. CDR3 sequence (DNA): TGTGCCAGCAGCTTAAAGGTCCCTAGCGGGCGCAATGAGCAGTTCTTC.

The gene calls are TRBV9 and TRBJ2-3, with 9 bases identical to TRBD2. V was clipped by 2 bases and J by 2 bases; unmatched bases: 6. Per germline, CDR1 SGDLS and CDR2 YYNGEE. The CDR3 runs to 16 residues. As DNA, the CDR3 is TGTGCCAGCAGCGTCTCGACTAGCGGACTCACAGATACGCAGTATTTT. It yields the protein CASSVSTSGLTDTQYF.

This clonotype showed up many times. V usage is TRBV28 and J usage is TRBJ2-7, with 14 bases that match TRBD2. Germline loops: CDR1 MDHEN, CDR2 SYDVKM. This CDR3 has 15 residues. After removal of 4 bases from V and 3 bases from J, the junction contained 2 bases not matched to a gene. For the CDR3, the DNA is TGTGCCAGCAGTTACGGGACTAGCGGGAGCTACGAGCAGTACTTC. Translation gives CASSYGTSGSYEQYF.

This rearrangement joins TRBV28 to TRBJ2-1, with TRBD2 identical over 8 bases. V lost 6 bases and J lost 4; bases outside the gene matches: 11. CDR1 is MDHEN and CDR2 is SYDVKM in the germline V gene. The CDR3 covers 16 residues. Here the CDR3 reads CASSLILAEIYNEQFF. The CDR3 region has the DNA TGTGCCAGCAGCTTAATACTAGCGGAAATTTACAATGAGCAGTTCTTC.

This clonotype has a count of ten or more. The rearrangement links TRBV4-3 to TRBJ2-2, with TRBD1 as a possible D gene (6 bases). Per germline, CDR1 LGHNA and CDR2 YSLEER. V dropped 3 bases and J dropped 5 bases, with 19 bases sitting between them. This CDR3 has 17 amino acids. In DNA, the CDR3 is TGCGCCAGCAGCCAGTTTACAGGGATTGGTTTAACCGGGGAGCTGTTTTTT. It specifies CASSQFTGIGLTGELFF.

This clonotype has ten or more counts. The chain has TRBV9 and TRBJ2-2; D gene ambiguous. This CDR3 is 15 amino acids long. Looked up from germline, CDR1 is SGDLS and CDR2 is YYNGEE. Trimming removed 0 bases from V and 2 bases from J, with 8 bases in between. CDR3 sequence reads: CASSVGPANTGELFF. CDR3 coding DNA: TGTGCCAGCAGCGTAGGGCCTGCAAACACCGGGGAGCTGTTTTTT.